The next 25 T cell receptor beta chains were all read from a single sample in a study of T cells in Graves' hyperthyroidism and ophthalmopathy. From RNA transcripts, TCR beta CDR3 regions were amplified. Carried out on the TCR CDR3, a first-round RT-PCR used the HTBI primer set. TCRdb independently ran MiXCR on the multiplex PCR reads; one entry per CDR3 protein. This sample yields fewer than 650,000 distinct CDR3 sequences, of which approximately 14% are seen a single time; about 6.6% belongs to the top ten. Sequencing was done on a sample of blood. These receptors came from a woman aged 18-29 years with Graves' ophthalmopathy.

This clonotype turned up a few times. The genes are TRBV6-2 or TRBV6-3 and TRBJ2-1; D gene ambiguous. V shed 1 base and J shed 9 bases, with 10 bases lying between them. This CDR3 has 13 amino acids. The V gene's germline CDR1 is MNHEY and CDR2 SVGEGT. In DNA form, the CDR3 reads TGTGCCAGCAGTTACTTGCGAGCCGGTGAGCAGTTCTTC. This sequence encodes CASSYLRAGEQFF.

This clonotype has a count of ten or more. The V call is TRBV6-5, the J call TRBJ1-6, with 9 nucleotides matching TRBD1. The CDR3 is 17 residues long. The germline gives CDR1 MNHEY, CDR2 SVGAGI. V was clipped by 1 base and J by 5 bases; unmatched bases: 6. CDR3 residues: CASSYYPGQGNNSPLHF. The DNA of the CDR3 is TGTGCCAGCAGTTACTACCCGGGACAGGGCAATAATTCACCCCTCCACTTT.

The CDR3 here is CASSQEAGKDNEKLFF. The CDR3 bases are TGTGCCAGCAGCCAAGAAGCGGGGAAAGATAATGAAAAACTGTTTTTT. The chain employs TRBV3-1 and TRBJ1-4; no clear D gene. Per the germline V gene, CDR1 is LGHDT and CDR2 is YNNKEL (reference sequence). CDR3 length: 16 amino acids. V was cut by 0 bases and J by 4 bases, with 12 bases left in between.

This clonotype has ten or more counts. The CDR3 nucleotides read TGTGCCAGCAGCTTCTACGTGAACACCGGGGAGCTGTTTTTT. It codes for CASSFYVNTGELFF. The V call is TRBV7-3, the J call TRBJ2-2; D not certain. Trimming pared 3 bases from V and 1 base from J, leaving 6 bases between. Germline CDR1 is SGHTA and CDR2 is FQGTGA. CDR3 length: 14 residues.

At least ten counts were recorded for this clonotype. This chain connects TRBV19 to TRBJ1-2; D is perhaps TRBD1 (6 bases). Germline V gene data show CDR1 as LNHDA and CDR2 as SQIVND (reference sequence). The CDR3 has 12 amino acids. Trimming took 8 bases from V and 3 from J, leaving 10 bases between them. DNA of the CDR3: TGTGCCAGTCAGGGGTACGACTATGGCTACACCTTC. Translating gives CASQGYDYGYTF. Full variable domain (rest looked up from reference TRBV19 and TRBJ1-2): DGGITQSPKYLFRKEGQNVTLSCEQNLNHDAMYWYRQDPGQGLRLIYYSQIVNDFQKGDIAEGYSVSREKKESFPLTVTSAQKNPTAFYLCASQGYDYGYTFGSGTRLTVV.

The chain joins TRBV7-2 to TRBJ2-1; the D gene could be TRBD1 or TRBD2 (5 bases each). Germline loops: CDR1 SGHTA, CDR2 FQGNSA. The ends were cut back, 5 bases at V and 10 bases at J, with 15 bases in the middle. This CDR3 is 13 amino acids long. CDR3: CASSLRDGYEQFF. For the CDR3, the DNA is TGTGCCAGCAGCCTAAGGGACGGCTACGAGCAGTTCTTC.

The J gene is TRBJ1-6, the V gene TRBV7-9; D not resolved. Deletions cut 1 base from V and 8 bases from J, with 9 bases between. The CDR3 is 14 residues long. The germline V gene has CDR1 SEHNR and CDR2 FQNEAQ (reference sequence). CDR3 sequence: CASSLVLGDSPLHF. The CDR3 bases are TGTGCCAGCAGCTTAGTGCTGGGAGATTCACCCCTCCACTTT.

The rearrangement joins TRBV11-1 to TRBJ2-3; D possibly uses TRBD1 or TRBD2 (5 bases each). V dropped 5 bases and J dropped 4 bases, with 22 bases sitting between them. CDR1 and CDR2 from the germline V gene are SGHAT and FQDESV (reference sequence). CDR3 length: 17 residues. CDR3: CASSPLGTVRGADTQYF. For the CDR3, the DNA is TGTGCCAGCAGCCCACTAGGGACGGTGAGGGGTGCAGATACGCAGTATTTT.

The table lists this clonotype with many counts. This chain joins TRBV12-3 or TRBV12-4 and TRBJ2-2; a possible D gene is TRBD2 (6 bases). The V gene lost 7 bases and the J gene lost 5 bases, with 14 bases spanning the gap. The CDR3 runs 14 residues. The CDR3 coding sequence is TGTGCCAGCATTAGGGACGGAGGGACCGGGGAGCTGTTTTTT. Protein product: CASIRDGGTGELFF.

This clonotype was seen ten or more times. This chain links TRBV20-1 with TRBJ2-5, with a weak D call TRBD1 (6 bases). The V gene's germline CDR1 is DFQATT and CDR2 SNEGSKA (reference sequence). Trimming took off 6 bases at V and 3 bases at J, with 17 bases between the two ends. This CDR3 contains 14 residues. DNA for the CDR3: TGCAGTGCGCCGAGGAGGACAGAGAAAGAGACCCAGTACTTC. Translation gives CSAPRRTEKETQYF.

This clonotype was observed at least ten times. V gene TRBV7-9 combines with J gene TRBJ2-3; no reliable D call. This CDR3 comprises 16 residues. The germline CDR1 and CDR2 sequences are SEHNR and FQNEAQ (reference sequence). Trimming took 3 bases from V and 0 from J, leaving 13 bases between them. CDR3 amino acids: CASSFSALSSTDTQYF. The CDR3 nucleotides are TGTGCCAGCAGCTTCTCCGCTCTCTCTAGCACAGATACGCAGTATTTT.

This clonotype was detected ten times or more. J is TRBJ2-7 and V is TRBV7-2; no reliable D call. The germline V gene has CDR1 SGHTA and CDR2 FQGNSA. Trimming took off 3 bases at V and 0 bases at J, with 6 bases between the two ends. CDR3 length: 13 residues. The CDR3 protein is CASSLTLSYEQYF. CDR3 sequence (DNA): TGTGCCAGCAGCTTGACCCTCTCCTACGAGCAGTACTTC. The variable domain in full, completed from reference TRBV7-2 and TRBJ2-7, reads GAGVSQSPSNKVTEKGKDVELRCDPISGHTALYWYRQSLGQGLEFLIYFQGNSAPDKSGLPSDRFSAERTGGSVSTLTIQRTQQEDSAVYLCASSLTLSYEQYFGPGTRLTVT.

This clonotype occurred many times. The CDR3 spells CASSLGGSAKNIQYF. The CDR3 nucleotides are TGTGCCAGCAGCTTAGGGGGCTCGGCCAAAAACATTCAGTACTTC. The rearrangement uses TRBV7-3 and TRBJ2-4; D is perhaps TRBD1 (6 bases). Trimming pared 2 bases from V and 1 base from J, leaving 9 bases between. The CDR3 is 15 residues long. Germline lookup yields CDR1 SGHTA and CDR2 FQGTGA.

This clonotype came up many times. V gene TRBV7-2 combines with J gene TRBJ2-3; D gene uncertain. V was cut by 1 base and J by 8 bases, with 7 bases left in between. Germline V gene data show CDR1 as SGHTA and CDR2 as FQGNSA. The CDR3 totals 12 residues. The DNA of the CDR3 is TGTGCCAGCAGCTTAGGACTCACTACGCAGTATTTT. This gives the protein CASSLGLTTQYF.

This clonotype showed up many times. The J gene is TRBJ2-5, the V gene TRBV5-1; the D gene is possibly TRBD2 (6 bases). CDR1 is SGHRS, CDR2 YFSETQ, per germline. The CDR3 covers 14 residues. V was shortened by 0 bases and J by 11 bases, with 17 bases between the two germline ends. The CDR3 loop is CASSLGGDDRQQYF. In DNA form, the CDR3 reads TGCGCCAGCAGCTTGGGGGGGGACGACCGGCAACAGTACTTC.

This clonotype was recorded a few times. This chain joins TRBV19 and TRBJ2-1; TRBD2 matches at 8 bases. V dropped 3 bases and J dropped 4; count of bases not matched to a gene: 5. The CDR3 has 15 amino acids. The germline V gene has CDR1 LNHDA and CDR2 SQIVND (reference sequence). This CDR3 reads CASSIGGGHYNEQFF. In DNA form, the CDR3 reads TGTGCCAGTAGTATCGGGGGGGGACATTACAATGAGCAGTTCTTC.

This chain uses TRBV6-2 or TRBV6-3 with TRBJ2-1; 11 bases match TRBD2. The CDR3 extends over 16 amino acids. J lost 9 bases, V lost 0 bases, and 7 bases had no gene match. Germline V CDR1 and CDR2: MNHEY, SVGEGT. In DNA form, the CDR3 reads TGTGCCAGCAGTTACTCCGGGACTAGCGGTGCGGGTGAGCAGTTCTTC. Residues: CASSYSGTSGAGEQFF.

This rearrangement joins TRBV10-3 to TRBJ1-1; 9 bases match TRBD1. Germline lookup yields CDR1 ENHRY and CDR2 SYGVKD. This CDR3 has 15 residues. The J segment lost 1 base and the V segment lost 4 bases, leaving 4 bases of the junction unmatched. Here the CDR3 DNA reads TGTGCCATCAGTGGACAGGGGGGGGGGAACACTGAAGCTTTCTTT. Translation gives CAISGQGGGNTEAFF.

The chain has TRBV5-4 and TRBJ2-3, with D possibly being TRBD2 (6 bases). V was clipped by 2 bases and J by 3 bases, with 13 bases between them. Germline V gene lookup returns CDR1 SGHNT and CDR2 YYREEE (reference sequence). The CDR3 contains 15 residues. CDR3: CASSLDGRGTDTQYF. The CDR3 nucleotides read TGTGCCAGCAGCTTAGACGGGAGAGGGACAGATACGCAGTATTTT.

The chain couples TRBV10-3 to TRBJ1-6; D might be TRBD1 (5 bases). From germline, CDR1 is ENHRY and CDR2 SYGVKD. The CDR3 extends over 14 amino acids. Trimming took off 4 bases at V and 10 bases at J, with 14 bases between the two ends. The CDR3 protein is CAISGPGRDSPLHF. DNA of the CDR3: TGTGCCATCAGTGGCCCCGGTAGGGACTCACCCCTCCACTTT.

In its sample, this clonotype was seen many times. The rearrangement links TRBV12-3 or TRBV12-4 to TRBJ2-4, with D uncertain. This CDR3 has 14 amino acids. V gave up 6 bases and J gave up 0 bases, with 9 bases separating them. In DNA form, the CDR3 reads TGTGCCAGCAGCCCGACCGGAGCCAAAAACATTCAGTACTTC. It is translated as CASSPTGAKNIQYF.

This clonotype was counted at least ten times. V gene TRBV7-3 combines with J gene TRBJ2-3; TRBD1 might be the D (8 bases). V lost 1 base and J 6 bases, leaving 17 bases between the germline ends. Germline assignment: CDR1 SGHTA and CDR2 FQGTGA. This CDR3 is 16 amino acids long. CDR3 nucleotide sequence: TGTGCCAGCAGCTTAAGGGGGGGGACAGGTTCGGATACGCAGTATTTT. Its protein is CASSLRGGTGSDTQYF. Based on the CDR3 plus reference TRBV7-3 and TRBJ2-3, the full variable domain is GAGVSQTPSNKVTEKGKYVELRCDPISGHTALYWYRQSLGQGPEFLIYFQGTGAADDSGLPNDRFFAVRPEGSVSTLKIQRTERGDSAVYLCASSLRGGTGSDTQYFGPGTRLTVL.

This clonotype was recorded at least ten times. This chain links TRBV20-1 with TRBJ2-5; D is unclear. Trimming left V 0 bases short and J 0 bases short, with 17 bases between. Germline CDR1 DFQATT, CDR2 SNEGSKA (reference sequence). This CDR3 comprises 17 residues. In nucleotides, the CDR3 is TGCAGTGCTAGAGATGTCATGTGGGTAGGGAACCAAGAGACCCAGTACTTC. Translated, it gives CSARDVMWVGNQETQYF.

This clonotype was counted at least ten times. The rearrangement links TRBV11-3 to TRBJ2-1; 9 nucleotides align to TRBD2. The CDR3 has 16 residues. Germline CDR1 reads SGHNT; CDR2 reads YENEEA. J lost 8 bases, V lost 2 bases, and 10 bases had no gene match. CDR3 bases: TGTGCCAGCAGCTTATTTGGGCTAGCGGGATCTTATGAGCAGTTCTTC. It encodes CASSLFGLAGSYEQFF.

The V and J genes are TRBV28 and TRBJ2-5; 9 nucleotides match TRBD1. The germline gives CDR1 MDHEN, CDR2 SYDVKM. The J segment lost 7 bases and the V segment lost 3 bases, leaving 6 bases of the junction unmatched. The CDR3 is 14 residues long. The CDR3 nucleotides read TGTGCCAGCAGTTTGGGACAGGGATGGGGGACCCAGTACTTC. It encodes CASSLGQGWGTQYF.